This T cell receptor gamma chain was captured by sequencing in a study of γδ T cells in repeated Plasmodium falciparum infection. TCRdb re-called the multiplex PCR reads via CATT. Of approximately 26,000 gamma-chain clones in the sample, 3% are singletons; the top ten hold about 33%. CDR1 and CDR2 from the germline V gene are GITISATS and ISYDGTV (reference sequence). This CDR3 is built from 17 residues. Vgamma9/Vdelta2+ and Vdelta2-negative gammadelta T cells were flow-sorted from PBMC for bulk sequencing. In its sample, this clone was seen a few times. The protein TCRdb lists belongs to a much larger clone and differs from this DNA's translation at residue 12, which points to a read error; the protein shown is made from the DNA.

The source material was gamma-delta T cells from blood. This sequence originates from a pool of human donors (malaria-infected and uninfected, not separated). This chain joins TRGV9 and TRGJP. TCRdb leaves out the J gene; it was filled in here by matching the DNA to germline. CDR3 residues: CALWEFLKELGIKIKVF. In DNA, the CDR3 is TGTGCCTTGTGGGAATTCTTGAAAGAGTTGGGCATAAAAATCAAGGTATTT.